The 10 T cell receptor beta chains below come from one sample, sequenced in a study of shared clonotypes between healthy human individuals. Clones were sequenced by immunoSEQ multiplex PCR, and TCRdb holds only the in-frame ones, with some missing. The sample has over a million clones, about 75% seen once. The specimen was memory CD4+ T cells sorted from blood. Stated subset: CD45RA-negative fraction. These receptors all come from a young man in good health.

This chain connects TRBV11-3 to TRBJ2-2; D unclear. The CDR3 runs to 11 residues. The V gene's germline CDR1 is SGHNT and CDR2 YENEEA. V gave up 4 bases and J gave up 7 bases, with 4 bases separating them. The CDR3 DNA sequence: TGTGCCAGCAGCTCGAACGGGGAGCTGTTTTTT. Protein: CASSSNGELFF.

Only one count was recorded for this clone. CDR3: CASSKGGFQPQHF. Here the CDR3 DNA reads TGTGCCAGCAGTAAGGGAGGGTTCCAGCCCCAGCATTTT. The chain links TRBV6-1 to TRBJ1-5; no reliable D call. The CDR3 has 13 residues. Looked up from germline, CDR1 is MNHNS and CDR2 is SASEGT. V gave up 5 bases and J gave up 7 bases, with 12 bases separating them.

V usage is TRBV2 and J usage is TRBJ2-3, with D perhaps TRBD1 or TRBD2 (6 bases each). Germline-derived CDR1 and CDR2 are SNHLY and FYNNEI. The V end lost 4 bases, the J end lost 6 bases, and 14 bases lay between the germline ends. The CDR3 runs to 14 residues. The CDR3 sequence is CASSGAGTWDTQYF. The CDR3 DNA is TGTGCCAGCAGTGGGGCGGGGACATGGGATACGCAGTATTTT.

This clone is a singleton in its sample. The chain carries TRBV5-1 and TRBJ2-5; D gene ambiguous. CDR3 length: 14 amino acids. Germline V CDR1 and CDR2: SGHRS, YFSETQ. Trimming took 0 bases from V and 0 from J, leaving 6 bases between them. The CDR3 loop is CASSLALYQETQYF. DNA for the CDR3: TGCGCCAGCAGCTTGGCCCTCTACCAAGAGACCCAGTACTTC.

The CDR3, as DNA: TGTGCCAGTAGTGCAACCGGGACAGGGGGCGTTGAGACCCAGTACTTC. Its translation: CASSATGTGGVETQYF. J is TRBJ2-5 and V is TRBV19; 12 positions agree with TRBD1. The CDR3 is 16 amino acids. Germline assignment: CDR1 LNHDA and CDR2 SQIVND (reference sequence). Trimming removed 5 bases from V and 5 bases from J; junction bases left unmatched: 9. The whole variable domain, remainder taken from reference TRBV19 and TRBJ2-5, is DGGITQSPKYLFRKEGQNVTLSCEQNLNHDAMYWYRQDPGQGLRLIYYSQIVNDFQKGDIAEGYSVSREKKESFPLTVTSAQKNPTAFYLCASSATGTGGVETQYFGPGTRLLVL.

This clone was seen ten or more times. The chain recombines TRBV11-3 with TRBJ2-1; D is undetermined. Germline CDR1 SGHNT, CDR2 YENEEA. This CDR3 spans 16 amino acids. V was clipped by 2 bases and J by 0 bases, with 11 bases between them. CDR3 residues: CASSLHPPSSYNEQFF. Written as DNA, the CDR3 is TGTGCCAGCAGCTTACATCCCCCAAGCTCCTACAATGAGCAGTTCTTC.

V and J are TRBV7-9 and TRBJ2-2; D remains ambiguous. V lost 5 bases and J lost 1, with 14 bases in between. The germline V gene encodes CDR1 SEHNR and CDR2 FQNEAQ (reference sequence). This CDR3 contains 16 residues. The CDR3 region has the DNA TGTGCCAGCAGCCCCTCAGGCAGGATGAACACCGGGGAGCTGTTTTTT. Translated: CASSPSGRMNTGELFF.

The chain carries TRBV2 and TRBJ1-6; unclear D gene. The CDR3 contains 14 residues. Germline values: CDR1 SNHLY, CDR2 FYNNEI. V shed 11 bases and J shed 7 bases, with 18 bases lying between them. CDR3 coding DNA: TGTGCCCCCAGGAGGGCTAGCGGAAATTCACCCCTCCACTTT. Residues: CAPRRASGNSPLHF.

The chain uses TRBV6-4 and TRBJ1-2; 7 bases are a match to TRBD1. The length of the CDR3 is 14 residues. V lost 3 bases, J lost 0 bases, and 1 base stayed unmatched. Germline loops: CDR1 MRHNA, CDR2 SNTAGT. In nucleotides, the CDR3 is TGTGCCAGCAGTGATCAGGGGGCTAACTATGGCTACACCTTC. Its translation: CASSDQGANYGYTF.

The CDR3 loop reads CASSFTGTVNTGELFF. In DNA form, the CDR3 reads TGTGCCAGCAGTTTTACCGGGACAGTGAACACCGGGGAGCTGTTTTTT. This sequence joins TRBV27 and TRBJ2-2; 7 nucleotides agree with TRBD1. The CDR3 consists of 16 residues. After removal of 3 bases from V and 1 base from J, the junction contained 5 bases not matched to a gene. CDR1 MNHEY and CDR2 SMNVEV come from the germline V gene (reference sequence).